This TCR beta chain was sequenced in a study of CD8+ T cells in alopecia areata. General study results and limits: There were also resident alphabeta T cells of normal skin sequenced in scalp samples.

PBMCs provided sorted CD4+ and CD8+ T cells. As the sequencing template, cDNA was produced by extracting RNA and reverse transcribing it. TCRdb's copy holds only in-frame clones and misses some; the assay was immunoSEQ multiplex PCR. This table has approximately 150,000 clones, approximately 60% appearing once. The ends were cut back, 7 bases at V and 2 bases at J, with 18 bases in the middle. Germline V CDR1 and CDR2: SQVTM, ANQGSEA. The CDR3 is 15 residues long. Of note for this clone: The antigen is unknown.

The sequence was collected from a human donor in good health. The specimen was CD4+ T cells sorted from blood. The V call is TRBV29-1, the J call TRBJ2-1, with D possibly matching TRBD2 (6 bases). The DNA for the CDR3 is TGCAGCGCCCGTATGGGACTTGTGCCCTACAATGAGCAGTTCTTC. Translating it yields CSARMGLVPYNEQFF.